This T cell receptor beta chain was recovered during a study of cytomegalovirus exposure and HLA in healthy donors. TCRdb's copy holds only in-frame clones and misses some; the assay was immunoSEQ multiplex PCR. The sample contains 150,000 or so clones, about nine tenths of which appear only once. This CDR3 has 16 amino acids. V was trimmed by 4 bases and J by 2 bases, leaving 12 bases between them. Looked up from germline, CDR1 is MNHEY and CDR2 is SMNVEV (reference sequence). The gene calls are TRBV27 and TRBJ2-6; maybe TRBD2 (6 bases). Source material: PBMCs. This TCR was sampled from a man between 18 and 35 years old in good health and CMV-seropositive. The CDR3: CASSSPGDTGANVLTF. The DNA for the CDR3 is TGTGCCAGCAGTTCTCCGGGAGACACTGGGGCCAACGTCCTGACTTTC. Filled out from reference TRBV27 and TRBJ2-6, the complete variable domain reads EAQVTQNPRYLITVTGKKLTVTCSQNMNHEYMSWYRQDPGLGLRQIYYSMNVEVTDKGDVPEGYKVSRKEKRNFPLILESPSPNQTSLYFCASSSPGDTGANVLTFGAGSRLTVL.